This TCR beta chain was profiled in a study of T cell responses to AZD1222 COVID-19 vaccine. Findings and caveats of the study: Baseline serostatus was positive in only six AZD1222 recipients.

V was cut by 2 bases and J by 0 bases, with 12 bases left in between. The CDR3 consists of 16 residues. CDR1 SGHDT and CDR2 YYEEEE come from the germline V gene. With regard to this clone: The antigen remains unidentified.

Some clones are missing from TCRdb's copy, which holds only in-frame ones; the method was immunoSEQ multiplex PCR. Found here are under 200,000 clones, roughly 90% of them singletons; the top ten hold 4.3%. The TCR was taken from an adult who received the AZD1222 COVID-19 vaccine. This chain connects TRBV5-6 to TRBJ1-3, with a tentative D call TRBD1 (6 bases). This material consisted of peripheral blood, taken 28 days after the second AZD1222 dose. The chain's CDR3 is CASSFPGASSGNTIYF. CDR3 nucleotide sequence: TGTGCCAGCAGCTTCCCAGGGGCGAGCTCTGGAAACACCATATATTTT.